This T cell receptor (beta chain) was captured by sequencing in a study of cytomegalovirus exposure and HLA in healthy donors. The CDR3 has 18 amino acids. Germline CDR1 MGHDK, CDR2 SYGVNS. V was cut by 4 bases and J by 0 bases, with 19 bases left in between. Turning to this clone: The antigen remains unidentified.

The PCR made use of 60 Vbeta and 13 Jbeta primers. Sequencing was performed with immunoSEQ multiplex PCR; in TCRdb, only in-frame clones are kept and a portion is missing. The data contain some 90,000 clones, 75% to 80% of them singletons. Nominally healthy donors provided the samples, though records likely missed some immune exposures. Study-wide points: Many donors shared some public TCRs, even though most TCR sequences were rare. Listed as cytomegalovirus-associated were over 150 TCR beta chains. Data from an earlier analysis indicated that most TCR beta V segments were productive either about 90% or about 30% of the time.

The TCR sequence derives from a female donor in good health and CMV-seronegative. The genes are TRBV25-1 and TRBJ2-1; possibly TRBD1 for D (5 bases). Sequencing used PBMCs. In DNA form, the CDR3 reads TGTGCCAGCAGTGTTGGGGCTACGTCGGGTGTCTCCTACAATGAGCAGTTCTTC. Its translation: CASSVGATSGVSYNEQFF.